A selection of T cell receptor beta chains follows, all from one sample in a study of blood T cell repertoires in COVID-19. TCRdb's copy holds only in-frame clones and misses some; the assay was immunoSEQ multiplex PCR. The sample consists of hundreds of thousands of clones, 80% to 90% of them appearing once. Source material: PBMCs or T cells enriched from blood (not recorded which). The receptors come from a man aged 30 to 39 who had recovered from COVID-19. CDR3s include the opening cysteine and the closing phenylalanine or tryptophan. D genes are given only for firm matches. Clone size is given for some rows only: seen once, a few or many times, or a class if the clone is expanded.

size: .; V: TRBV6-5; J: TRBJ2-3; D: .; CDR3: CATTDSSTDTQYF; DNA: TGTGCCACCACGGACAGTAGCACAGATACGCAGTATTTT
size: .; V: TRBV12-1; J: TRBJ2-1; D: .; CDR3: CASSIRPGLAGEVQFF; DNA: TGTGCCAGCAGTATCCGTCCGGGACTAGCGGGAGAAGTGCAGTTCTTC
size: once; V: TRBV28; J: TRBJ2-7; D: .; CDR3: CASSLVSGGLYYEQYF; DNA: TGTGCCAGCAGTTTAGTCTCTGGCGGCCTATATTACGAGCAGTACTTC
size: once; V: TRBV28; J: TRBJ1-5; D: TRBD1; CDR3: CASSPGQAPSGYQPQHF; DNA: TGTGCCAGCAGTCCGGGACAGGCCCCGAGCGGATATCAGCCCCAGCATTTT
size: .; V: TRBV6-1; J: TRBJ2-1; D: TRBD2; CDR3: CASSEDPFERDGVNEQFF; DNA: TGTGCCAGCAGTGAAGACCCCTTCGAGCGGGACGGTGTTAATGAGCAGTTCTTC
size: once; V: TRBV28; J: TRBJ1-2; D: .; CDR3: CASNFATAYGYTF; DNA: TGTGCCAGCAACTTCGCGACAGCCTATGGCTACACCTTC
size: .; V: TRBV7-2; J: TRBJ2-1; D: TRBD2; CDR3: CASRAGGAGGFNEQFF; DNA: TGTGCCAGCAGGGCGGGGGGTGCGGGAGGTTTCAATGAGCAGTTCTTC
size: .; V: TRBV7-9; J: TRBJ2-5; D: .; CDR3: CASSGGLTPQETQYF; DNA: TGTGCCAGCAGCGGGGGCTTGACCCCTCAAGAGACCCAGTACTTC
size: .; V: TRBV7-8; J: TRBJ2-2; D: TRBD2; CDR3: CASTSGPTNTGELFF; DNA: TGTGCCAGCACTAGCGGCCCAACGAACACCGGGGAGCTGTTTTTT
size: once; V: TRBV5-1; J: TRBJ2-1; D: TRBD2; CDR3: CASSLGLAGSSYNEQFF; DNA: TGCGCCAGCAGCTTGGGTCTAGCGGGGAGCTCCTACAATGAGCAGTTCTTC
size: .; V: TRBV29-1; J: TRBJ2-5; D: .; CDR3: CSVGMGARETQYF; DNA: TGCAGCGTCGGCATGGGGGCGCGGGAGACCCAGTACTTC
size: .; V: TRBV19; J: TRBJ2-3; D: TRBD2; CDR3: CAGTSGNTDTQYF; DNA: TGTGCCGGGACTAGCGGGAACACAGATACGCAGTATTTT
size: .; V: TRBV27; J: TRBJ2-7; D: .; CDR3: CASSSPRGEQYF; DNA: TGTGCCAGCAGTTCGCCCAGAGGCGAGCAGTACTTC
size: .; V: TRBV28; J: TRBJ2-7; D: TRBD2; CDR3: CASSSTSGRYLSYEQYF; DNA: TGTGCCAGCAGTTCCACTAGCGGGAGATATCTCTCCTACGAGCAGTACTTC
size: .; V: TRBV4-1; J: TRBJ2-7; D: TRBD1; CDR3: CASSWDREDEQYF; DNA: TGCGCCAGCAGCTGGGACAGGGAAGACGAGCAGTACTTC
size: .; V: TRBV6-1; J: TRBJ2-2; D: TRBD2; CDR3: CASSELAGHTGELFF; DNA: TGTGCCAGCAGTGAACTAGCGGGTCACACCGGGGAGCTGTTTTTT
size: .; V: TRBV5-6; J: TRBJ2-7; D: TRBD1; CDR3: CASSWSTGNPYEQYF; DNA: TGTGCCAGCAGCTGGTCGACAGGGAATCCCTACGAGCAGTACTTC
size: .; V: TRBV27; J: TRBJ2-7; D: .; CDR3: CASSSGFSYEQYF; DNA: TGTGCCAGCAGTAGCGGCTTCTCCTACGAGCAGTACTTC
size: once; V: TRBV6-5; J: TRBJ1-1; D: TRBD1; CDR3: CASSSTSQGAAEAFF; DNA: TGTGCCAGCAGTTCTACCTCACAGGGGGCCGCTGAAGCTTTCTTT
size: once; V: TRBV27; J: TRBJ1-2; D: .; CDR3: CASSVTGTLAGYGYTF; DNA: TGTGCCAGCAGTGTCACAGGGACACTCGCCGGCTATGGCTACACCTTC
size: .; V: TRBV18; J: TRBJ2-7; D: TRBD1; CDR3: CASSDRVGEQYF; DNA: TGTGCCAGCTCTGACAGGGTGGGCGAGCAGTACTTC
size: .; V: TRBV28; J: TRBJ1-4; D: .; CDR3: CASSTGPPGEKLFF; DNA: TGTGCCAGCAGTACAGGACCGCCGGGTGAAAAACTGTTTTTT
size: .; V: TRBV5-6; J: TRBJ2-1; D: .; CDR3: CASSPWAGEQFF; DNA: TGTGCCAGCAGCCCCTGGGCGGGTGAGCAGTTCTTC
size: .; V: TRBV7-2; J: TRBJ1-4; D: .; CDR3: CASSLGGNEKLFF; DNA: TGTGCCAGCAGCTTAGGAGGGAATGAAAAACTGTTTTTT
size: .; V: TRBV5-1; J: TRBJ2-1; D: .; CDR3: CASSLGGGTSYNEQFF; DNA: TGCGCCAGCAGCTTGGGTGGCGGTACCTCCTACAATGAGCAGTTCTTC